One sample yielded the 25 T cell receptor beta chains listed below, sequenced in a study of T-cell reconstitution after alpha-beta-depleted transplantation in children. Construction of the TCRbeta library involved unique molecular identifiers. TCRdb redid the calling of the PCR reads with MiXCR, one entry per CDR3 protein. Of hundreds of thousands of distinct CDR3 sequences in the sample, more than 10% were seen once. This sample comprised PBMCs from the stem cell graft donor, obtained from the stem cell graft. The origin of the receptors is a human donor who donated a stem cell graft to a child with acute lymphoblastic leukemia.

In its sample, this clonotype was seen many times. The CDR3 bases are TGTGCCAGCAGCTTGGTGCGTCCGGAAAGCGAGCAGTACTTC. It specifies CASSLVRPESEQYF. The V and J genes are TRBV5-5 and TRBJ2-7; no firm D call. CDR1 is SGHKS and CDR2 is YYEKEE in the germline V gene (reference sequence). This CDR3 has 14 amino acids. Trimming took 0 bases from V and 6 from J, leaving 13 bases between them.

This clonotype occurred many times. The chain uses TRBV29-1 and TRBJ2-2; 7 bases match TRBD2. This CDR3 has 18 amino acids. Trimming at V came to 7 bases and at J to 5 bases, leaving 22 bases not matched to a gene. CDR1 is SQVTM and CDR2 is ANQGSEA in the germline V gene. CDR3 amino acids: CSAKMTRLGRGGTGELFF. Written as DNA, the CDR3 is TGCAGCGCCAAGATGACAAGATTGGGCCGCGGGGGAACCGGGGAGCTGTTTTTT.

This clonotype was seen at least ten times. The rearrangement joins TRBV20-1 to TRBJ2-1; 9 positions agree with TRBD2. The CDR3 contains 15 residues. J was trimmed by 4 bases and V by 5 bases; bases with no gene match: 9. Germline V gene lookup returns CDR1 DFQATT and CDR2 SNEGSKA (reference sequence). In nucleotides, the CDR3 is TGCAGTGCTCGACCAAGCGGGAGGCATTACAATGAGCAGTTCTTC. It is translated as CSARPSGRHYNEQFF.

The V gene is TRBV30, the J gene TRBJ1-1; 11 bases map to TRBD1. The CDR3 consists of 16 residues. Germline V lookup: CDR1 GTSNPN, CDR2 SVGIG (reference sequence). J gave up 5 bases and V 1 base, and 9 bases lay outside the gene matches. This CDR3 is CAWSGRGQGAETEAFF. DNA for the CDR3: TGTGCCTGGAGTGGTAGAGGACAGGGGGCGGAAACTGAAGCTTTCTTT.

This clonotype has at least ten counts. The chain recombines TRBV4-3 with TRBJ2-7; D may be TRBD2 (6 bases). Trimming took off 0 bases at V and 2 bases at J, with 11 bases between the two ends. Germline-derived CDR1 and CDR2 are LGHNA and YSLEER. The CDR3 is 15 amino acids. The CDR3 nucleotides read TGCGCCAGCAGCCAAGAAAGGGGACTTGCCTACGAGCAGTACTTC. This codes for CASSQERGLAYEQYF.

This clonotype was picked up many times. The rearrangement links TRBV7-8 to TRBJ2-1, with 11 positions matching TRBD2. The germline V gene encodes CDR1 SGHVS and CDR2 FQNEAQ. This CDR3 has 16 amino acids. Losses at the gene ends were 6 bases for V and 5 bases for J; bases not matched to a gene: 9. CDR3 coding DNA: TGTGCCAGCAGAACCGTTGCGGGACTAGCGGACAATGAGCAGTTCTTC. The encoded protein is CASRTVAGLADNEQFF.

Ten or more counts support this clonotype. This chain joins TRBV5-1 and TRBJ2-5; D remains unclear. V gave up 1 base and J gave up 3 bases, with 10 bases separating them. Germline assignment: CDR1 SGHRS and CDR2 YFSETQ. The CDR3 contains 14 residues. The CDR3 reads CASSLRLPKETQYF. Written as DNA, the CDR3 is TGCGCCAGCAGCTTGAGGCTGCCAAAAGAGACCCAGTACTTC.

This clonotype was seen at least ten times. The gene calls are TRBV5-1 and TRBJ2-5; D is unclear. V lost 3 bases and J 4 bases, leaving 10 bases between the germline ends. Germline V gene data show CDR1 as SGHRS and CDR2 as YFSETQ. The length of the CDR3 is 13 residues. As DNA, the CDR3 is TGCGCCAGCAGCTCTGAAGTCGGAGAGACCCAGTACTTC. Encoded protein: CASSSEVGETQYF.

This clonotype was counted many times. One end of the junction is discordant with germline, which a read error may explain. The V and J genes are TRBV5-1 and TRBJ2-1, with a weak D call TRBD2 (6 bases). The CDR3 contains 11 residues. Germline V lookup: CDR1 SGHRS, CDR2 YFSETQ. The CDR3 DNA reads TGCGCCAGCAGCTTCTTACGGGACTGGGTCTTC. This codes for CASSFLRDWVF.

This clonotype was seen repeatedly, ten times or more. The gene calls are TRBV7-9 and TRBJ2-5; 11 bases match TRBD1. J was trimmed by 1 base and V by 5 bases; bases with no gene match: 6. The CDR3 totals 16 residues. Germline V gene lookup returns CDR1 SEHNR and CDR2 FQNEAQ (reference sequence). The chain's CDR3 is CASSADRGPSQETQYF. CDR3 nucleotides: TGTGCCAGCAGCGCGGACAGGGGGCCGTCCCAAGAGACCCAGTACTTC.

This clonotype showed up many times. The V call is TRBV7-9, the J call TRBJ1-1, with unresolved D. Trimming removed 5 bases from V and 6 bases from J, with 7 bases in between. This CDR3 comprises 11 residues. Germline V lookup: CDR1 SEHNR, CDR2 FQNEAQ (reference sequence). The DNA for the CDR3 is TGTGCCAGCAGCGACACCCCTGAAGCTTTCTTT. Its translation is CASSDTPEAFF. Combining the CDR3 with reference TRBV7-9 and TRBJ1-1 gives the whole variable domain DTGVSQNPRHKITKRGQNVTFRCDPISEHNRLYWYRQTLGQGPEFLTYFQNEAQLEKSRLLSDRFSAERPKGSFSTLEIQRTEQGDSAMYLCASSDTPEAFFGQGTRLTVV.

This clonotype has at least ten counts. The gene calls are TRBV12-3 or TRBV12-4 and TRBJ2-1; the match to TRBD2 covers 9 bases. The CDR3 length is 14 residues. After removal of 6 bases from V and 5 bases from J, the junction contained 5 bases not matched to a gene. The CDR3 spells CASRSTSGNNEQFF. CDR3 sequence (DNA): TGTGCCAGCAGATCGACTAGCGGCAACAATGAGCAGTTCTTC.

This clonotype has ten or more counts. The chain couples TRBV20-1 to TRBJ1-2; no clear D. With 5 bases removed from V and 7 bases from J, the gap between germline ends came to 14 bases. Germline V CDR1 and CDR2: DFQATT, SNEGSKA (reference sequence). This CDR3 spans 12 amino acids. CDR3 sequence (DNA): TGCAGTGCTTGGAACTCGATCCTTGGCTACACCTTC. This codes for CSAWNSILGYTF.

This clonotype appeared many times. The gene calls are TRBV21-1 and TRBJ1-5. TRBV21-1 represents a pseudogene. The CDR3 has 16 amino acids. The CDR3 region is CASSTREIGSNQPQHF. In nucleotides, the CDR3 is TGTGCCAGCAGCACGCGAGAAATCGGAAGCAATCAGCCCCAGCATTTT.

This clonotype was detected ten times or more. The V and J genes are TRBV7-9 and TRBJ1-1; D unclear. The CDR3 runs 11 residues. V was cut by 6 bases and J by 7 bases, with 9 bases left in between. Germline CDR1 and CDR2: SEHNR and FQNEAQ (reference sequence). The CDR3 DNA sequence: TGTGCCAGCAGACAAGACCTTGAAGCTTTCTTT. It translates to CASRQDLEAFF.

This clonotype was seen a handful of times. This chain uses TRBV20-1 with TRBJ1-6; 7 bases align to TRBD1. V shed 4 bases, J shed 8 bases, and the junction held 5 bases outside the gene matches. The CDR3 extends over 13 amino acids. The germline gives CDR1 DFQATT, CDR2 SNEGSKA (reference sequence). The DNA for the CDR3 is TGCAGTGCTACCCAGGGGGAATATTCACCCCTCCACTTT. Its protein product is CSATQGEYSPLHF.

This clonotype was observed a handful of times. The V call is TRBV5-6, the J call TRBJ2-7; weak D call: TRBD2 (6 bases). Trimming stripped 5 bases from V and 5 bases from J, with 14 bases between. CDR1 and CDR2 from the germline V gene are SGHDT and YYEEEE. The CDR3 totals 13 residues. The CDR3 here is CASSAVGGDEQYF. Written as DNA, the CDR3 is TGTGCCAGCAGTGCGGTGGGCGGGGACGAGCAGTACTTC.

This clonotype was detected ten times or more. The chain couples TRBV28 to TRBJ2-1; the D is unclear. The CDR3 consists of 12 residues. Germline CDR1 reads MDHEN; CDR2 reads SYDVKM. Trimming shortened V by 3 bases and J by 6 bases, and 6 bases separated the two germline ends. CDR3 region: CASSLAPNEQFF. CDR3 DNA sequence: TGTGCCAGCAGTTTGGCACCCAATGAGCAGTTCTTC.

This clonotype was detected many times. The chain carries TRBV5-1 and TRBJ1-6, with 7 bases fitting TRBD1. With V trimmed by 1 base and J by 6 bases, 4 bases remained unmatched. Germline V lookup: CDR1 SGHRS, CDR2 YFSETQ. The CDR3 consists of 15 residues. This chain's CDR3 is CASSLNDRANSPLHF. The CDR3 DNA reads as TGCGCCAGCAGCTTGAATGACAGGGCTAATTCACCCCTCCACTTT.

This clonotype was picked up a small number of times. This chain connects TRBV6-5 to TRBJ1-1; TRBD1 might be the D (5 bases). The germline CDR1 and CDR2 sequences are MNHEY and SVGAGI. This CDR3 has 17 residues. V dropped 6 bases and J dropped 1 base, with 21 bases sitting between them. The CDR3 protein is CASSPSGPGIGNTEAFF. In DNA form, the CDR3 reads TGTGCCAGCAGCCCCTCGGGTCCAGGGATCGGGAACACTGAAGCTTTCTTT.

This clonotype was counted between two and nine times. CDR3 nucleotides: TGTGCCAGCAGCGCAGGGACCCTGACTACCTACGAGCAGTACTTC. Amino acids: CASSAGTLTTYEQYF. This chain links TRBV9 with TRBJ2-7; D is possibly TRBD1 or TRBD2 (5 bases each). The V end lost 3 bases, the J end lost 2 bases, and 15 bases lay between the germline ends. Germline values: CDR1 SGDLS, CDR2 YYNGEE. The CDR3 length is 15 residues. The full variable domain, its missing parts supplied by reference TRBV9 and TRBJ2-7, is DSGVTQTPKHLITATGQRVTLRCSPRSGDLSVYWYQQSLDQGLQFLIQYYNGEERAKGNILERFSAQQFPDLHSELNLSSLELGDSALYFCASSAGTLTTYEQYFGPGTRLTVT.

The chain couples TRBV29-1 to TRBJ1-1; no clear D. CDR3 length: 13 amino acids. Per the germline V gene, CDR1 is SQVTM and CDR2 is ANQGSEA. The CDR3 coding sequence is TGCGCGTTAAGGTCTGGGATCCGTACTGAAGCTTTCTTT. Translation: CALRSGIRTEAFF.

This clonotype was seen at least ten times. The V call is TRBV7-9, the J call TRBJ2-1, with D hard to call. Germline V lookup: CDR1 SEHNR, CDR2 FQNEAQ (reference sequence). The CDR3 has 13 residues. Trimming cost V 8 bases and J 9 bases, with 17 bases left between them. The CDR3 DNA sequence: TGTGCCAGCGGCCCCTCCGAAGGCCCTGAGCAGTTCTTC. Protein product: CASGPSEGPEQFF.

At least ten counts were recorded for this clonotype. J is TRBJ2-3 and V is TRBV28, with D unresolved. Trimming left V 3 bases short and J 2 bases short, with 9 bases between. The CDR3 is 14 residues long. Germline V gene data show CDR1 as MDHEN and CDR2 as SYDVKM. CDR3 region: CASSLAEYTDTQYF. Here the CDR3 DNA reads TGTGCCAGCAGTTTGGCCGAATACACAGATACGCAGTATTTT.

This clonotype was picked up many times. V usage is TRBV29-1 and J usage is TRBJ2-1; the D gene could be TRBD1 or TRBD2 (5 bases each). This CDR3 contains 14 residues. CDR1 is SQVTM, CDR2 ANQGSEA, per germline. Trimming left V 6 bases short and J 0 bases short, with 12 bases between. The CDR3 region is CSVGTVSSYNEQFF. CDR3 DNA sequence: TGCAGCGTGGGGACCGTAAGCTCCTACAATGAGCAGTTCTTC.